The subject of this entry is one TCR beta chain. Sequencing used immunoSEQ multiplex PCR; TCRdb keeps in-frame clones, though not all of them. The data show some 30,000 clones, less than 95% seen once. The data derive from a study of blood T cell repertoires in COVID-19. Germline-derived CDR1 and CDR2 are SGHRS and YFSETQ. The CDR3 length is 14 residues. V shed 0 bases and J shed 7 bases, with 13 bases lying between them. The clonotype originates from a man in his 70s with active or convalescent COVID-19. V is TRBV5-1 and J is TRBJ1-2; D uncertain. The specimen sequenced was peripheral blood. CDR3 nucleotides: TGCGCCAGCAGCTTGGATCAGGAGAGCGGTGGCTACACCTTC. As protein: CASSLDQESGGYTF.